The next 25 T cell receptor beta chains were all read from a single sample in a study of identical twins. TCRdb re-analysed the 5' RACE reads in MiXCR, keeping a single row per CDR3 protein. The sample has approximately 410,000 distinct CDR3 sequences, approximately 17% seen once. The sequencing sample was made of naive T cells sorted from blood. These receptors came from a man aged 45-65 years in good health.

The J gene is TRBJ2-1, the V gene TRBV7-2; no clear D. Between the trimmed V and J ends, which lost 5 bases and 5 bases, there was a span of 13 bases. The V gene's germline CDR1 is SGHTA and CDR2 FQGNSA. The CDR3 runs 14 residues. The CDR3 coding sequence is TGTGCCAGCAGCCTCCAGGCTGGTCACAATGAGCAGTTCTTC. This translates into CASSLQAGHNEQFF.

This clonotype was observed a handful of times. The chain links TRBV6-5 to TRBJ2-7; D is perhaps TRBD2 (5 bases). The CDR3 loop spans 12 amino acids. V was shortened by 6 bases and J by 2 bases, with 8 bases between the two germline ends. Germline assignment: CDR1 MNHEY and CDR2 SVGAGI. The CDR3 nucleotides are TGTGCCAGCAGCCACGGGGCCTACGAGCAGTACTTC. It translates to CASSHGAYEQYF.

This rearrangement joins TRBV6-5 to TRBJ1-1; D unclear. V was pared by 3 bases and J by 1 base, with 9 bases between. The CDR3 runs to 14 residues. Per the germline V gene, CDR1 is MNHEY and CDR2 is SVGAGI. The CDR3 DNA sequence: TGTGCCAGCAGTTATGGTCCGGAGAACACTGAAGCTTTCTTT. It yields the protein CASSYGPENTEAFF.

This clonotype was counted a few times. The chain recombines TRBV12-3 or TRBV12-4 with TRBJ1-1; 9 bases match TRBD1. J was trimmed by 4 bases and V by 6 bases; bases with no gene match: 9. This CDR3 is built from 15 residues. The CDR3 bases are TGTGCCAGCAGATCTTTGGGGACAGGGCCCACTGAAGCTTTCTTT. It yields the protein CASRSLGTGPTEAFF.

The genes are TRBV9 and TRBJ2-7; no clear D gene. Trimming cost V 1 base and J 1 base, with 9 bases left between them. Germline CDR1 reads SGDLS; CDR2 reads YYNGEE. The CDR3 runs 14 residues. CDR3 in amino acids: CASSVSPRSYEQYF. In nucleotides, the CDR3 is TGTGCCAGCAGCGTATCCCCACGATCCTACGAGCAGTACTTC.

The V call is TRBV27, the J call TRBJ2-7, with 8 bases identical to TRBD2. There are 16 residues in the CDR3. Unmatched junction bases numbered 13, after V lost 6 bases and J lost 3 bases. Germline CDR1 reads MNHEY; CDR2 reads SMNVEV (reference sequence). The chain's CDR3 is CASSHTGAGGDYEQYF. CDR3 sequence (DNA): TGTGCCAGCAGCCATACCGGGGCGGGAGGCGACTACGAGCAGTACTTC.

In its sample, this clonotype was seen a few times. The chain combines TRBV15 with TRBJ1-1; D is ambiguous. The V gene lost 0 bases and the J gene lost 6 bases, with 8 bases spanning the gap. The CDR3 consists of 13 residues. Germline assignment: CDR1 LNHNV and CDR2 YYDKDF (reference sequence). Here the CDR3 reads CATSRELVSEAFF. CDR3 coding DNA: TGTGCCACCAGCAGAGAACTTGTTTCTGAAGCTTTCTTT.

In this sample, this clonotype turned up many times. The rearrangement uses TRBV11-2 and TRBJ1-2; 7 positions agree with TRBD1. V was clipped by 1 base and J by 8 bases; unmatched bases: 4. This CDR3 contains 13 residues. Germline values: CDR1 SGHAT, CDR2 FQNNGV. CDR3 amino acids: CASSLAGTAGYTF. CDR3 DNA: TGTGCCAGCAGCTTAGCGGGGACAGCAGGCTACACCTTC.

This clonotype was observed a handful of times. V gene TRBV5-8 combines with J gene TRBJ2-1; 13 bases map to TRBD2. Per germline, CDR1 SGHTS and CDR2 YDEGEE. The CDR3 has 17 amino acids. V gave up 0 bases and J gave up 9 bases; unmatched junction bases: 9. The CDR3 spells CASSLDQTSGRNGEQFF. The CDR3 DNA is TGTGCCAGCAGCTTGGACCAGACTAGCGGGAGGAATGGTGAGCAGTTCTTC.

This clonotype appeared many times. The chain joins TRBV28 to TRBJ2-2; the D is unclear. V dropped 8 bases and J dropped 7 bases, with 14 bases sitting between them. The CDR3 totals 13 residues. Germline values: CDR1 MDHEN, CDR2 SYDVKM. The CDR3 region has the DNA TGTGCCAGCGGCTTAAAGGCTGTCGGGGAGCTGTTTTTT. Translating gives CASGLKAVGELFF.

In this sample, this clonotype turned up a few times. The V gene is TRBV5-8, the J gene TRBJ1-1, with D maybe TRBD1 (5 bases). This CDR3 is built from 13 residues. Trimming stripped 5 bases from V and 5 bases from J, with 13 bases between. Looked up from germline, CDR1 is SGHTS and CDR2 is YDEGEE. Here the CDR3 reads CASRRQGGTEAFF. The CDR3 DNA reads TGTGCCAGCAGACGGCAGGGAGGTACTGAAGCTTTCTTT.

This clonotype has only a few counts. V and J are TRBV20-1 and TRBJ1-6; D unclear. Germline CDR1 reads DFQATT; CDR2 reads SNEGSKA (reference sequence). V lost 2 bases and J lost 5, with 13 bases in between. CDR3 length: 15 amino acids. The CDR3 DNA sequence: TGCAGTGCTAGACCGGCGGACTGGGATAATTCACCCCTCCACTTT. It yields the protein CSARPADWDNSPLHF.

The V gene is TRBV7-2, the J gene TRBJ1-5; D not certain. Germline V gene data show CDR1 as SGHTA and CDR2 as FQGNSA. Trimming took off 1 base at V and 2 bases at J, with 9 bases between the two ends. This CDR3 region has 15 residues. In nucleotides, the CDR3 is TGTGCCAGCAGCTTAGGGAGTTGGGGCAATCAGCCCCAGCATTTT. Amino acids: CASSLGSWGNQPQHF. The variable domain in full, completed from reference TRBV7-2 and TRBJ1-5, reads GAGVSQSPSNKVTEKGKDVELRCDPISGHTALYWYRQSLGQGLEFLIYFQGNSAPDKSGLPSDRFSAERTGGSVSTLTIQRTQQEDSAVYLCASSLGSWGNQPQHFGDGTRLSIL.

This clonotype was observed a few times. This chain links TRBV15 with TRBJ1-1; the match to TRBD1 covers 9 bases. From germline, CDR1 is LNHNV and CDR2 YYDKDF (reference sequence). CDR3 size: 18 residues. Germline trimming cut 4 bases from V and 7 bases from J; bases unmatched to any gene: 19. The CDR3 region has the DNA TGTGCCACCAGCATTCCTCTTTTAGGGACAGGGAATAAGAATGAAGCTTTCTTT. This encodes CATSIPLLGTGNKNEAFF.

This clonotype has more than one count but fewer than ten. The V and J genes are TRBV5-4 and TRBJ2-7; the D gene is possibly TRBD1 (6 bases). Germline V gene lookup returns CDR1 SGHNT and CDR2 YYREEE (reference sequence). This CDR3 is built from 15 residues. V was pared by 4 bases and J by 4 bases, with 18 bases between. The CDR3 DNA is TGTGCCAGCAGCCTTGGCGGACAGACGACGTACGAGCAGTACTTC. Its translation: CASSLGGQTTYEQYF.

A few counts support this clonotype. The genes are TRBV20-1 and TRBJ2-7; a weak D match, TRBD2 (6 bases). Trimming removed 5 bases at V and 6 bases at J, with 17 bases between. Germline loops: CDR1 DFQATT, CDR2 SNEGSKA (reference sequence). This CDR3 comprises 13 residues. The CDR3 region is CSAGKSGGAEQYF. CDR3 coding DNA: TGCAGTGCTGGGAAGTCCGGGGGTGCCGAGCAGTACTTC.

This clonotype was seen more than once but under ten times. The chain carries TRBV9 and TRBJ2-1, with D unclear. CDR1 is SGDLS and CDR2 is YYNGEE in the germline V gene. This CDR3 has 14 amino acids. Trimming shortened V by 4 bases and J by 5 bases, and 13 bases separated the two germline ends. The chain's CDR3 is CASSSLNGHNEQFF. CDR3 sequence (DNA): TGTGCCAGCAGCAGTCTAAACGGACACAATGAGCAGTTCTTC. The full variable domain, with the rest looked up from reference TRBV9 and TRBJ2-1, is DSGVTQTPKHLITATGQRVTLRCSPRSGDLSVYWYQQSLDQGLQFLIQYYNGEERAKGNILERFSAQQFPDLHSELNLSSLELGDSALYFCASSSLNGHNEQFFGPGTRLTVL.

The chain recombines TRBV12-3 or TRBV12-4 with TRBJ2-7; D is unresolved. Trimming shortened V by 5 bases and J by 6 bases, and 11 bases separated the two germline ends. CDR3 length: 12 residues. CDR3 coding DNA: TGTGCCAGCAGTCACCCACGTGGCGAGCAGTACTTC. It yields the protein CASSHPRGEQYF.

This clonotype was seen a handful of times. The chain links TRBV28 to TRBJ2-5, with a tentative D call TRBD1 (6 bases). V lost 8 bases and J 4 bases, leaving 14 bases between the germline ends. Germline assignment: CDR1 MDHEN and CDR2 SYDVKM. This CDR3 spans 13 amino acids. CDR3 amino acids: CASCKDRGETQYF. The CDR3 nucleotides read TGTGCCAGCTGCAAGGACAGAGGAGAGACCCAGTACTTC.

This clonotype has only a few counts. The chain links TRBV5-1 to TRBJ1-1, with a weak D call TRBD1 (5 bases). Germline assignment: CDR1 SGHRS and CDR2 YFSETQ. The length of the CDR3 is 20 residues. V lost 0 bases and J 1 base, leaving 25 bases between the germline ends. The CDR3 here is CASSLGSWQGIVLGNTEAFF. The CDR3 nucleotides read TGCGCCAGCAGCTTGGGATCTTGGCAGGGTATTGTTTTGGGGAACACTGAAGCTTTCTTT.

This clonotype was seen a few times. The chain joins TRBV15 to TRBJ2-5; D is uncertain. The CDR3 spans 15 residues. CDR1 and CDR2 (germline): LNHNV, YYDKDF (reference sequence). V lost 0 bases and J lost 7, with 15 bases in between. The CDR3 DNA is TGTGCCACCAGCAGAGATAGAGGCAACCTGAGGACCCAGTACTTC. Its protein product is CATSRDRGNLRTQYF.

This clonotype was counted between two and nine times. The J gene is TRBJ2-5, the V gene TRBV18; TRBD1 agrees at 7 bases. From germline, CDR1 is KGHSH and CDR2 LQKENI. V was clipped by 1 base and J by 0 bases; unmatched bases: 5. The CDR3 length is 16 residues. The CDR3 nucleotides read TGTGCCAGCTCACCACTTCCGGGACAGCACCAAGAGACCCAGTACTTC. Its translation is CASSPLPGQHQETQYF. Complete variable domain (other parts from reference TRBV18 and TRBJ2-5): NAGVMQNPRHLVRRRGQEARLRCSPMKGHSHVYWYRQLPEEGLKFMVYLQKENIIDESGMPKERFSAEFPKEGPSILRIQQVVRGDSAAYFCASSPLPGQHQETQYFGPGTRLLVL.

This clonotype was found a few times. V usage is TRBV24-1 and J usage is TRBJ2-1, with 7 bases matching TRBD1. V lost 4 bases to trimming and J lost 8 bases; unmatched junction nucleotides: 4. Germline values: CDR1 KGHDR, CDR2 SFDVKD. This CDR3 contains 13 residues. CDR3 sequence reads: CATSDYRGDEQFF. The DNA for the CDR3 is TGTGCCACCAGTGACTACAGGGGCGATGAGCAGTTCTTC.

The sample holds a few counts of this clonotype. The chain recombines TRBV20-1 with TRBJ2-7; 7 positions match TRBD1. V lost 6 bases and J lost 2; bases outside the gene matches: 10. From germline, CDR1 is DFQATT and CDR2 SNEGSKA (reference sequence). The CDR3 is 14 amino acids. The CDR3 loop reads CSAEDRANPYEQYF. In DNA, the CDR3 is TGCAGTGCAGAAGACAGGGCAAATCCCTACGAGCAGTACTTC.

Ten or more counts support this clonotype. In nucleotides, the CDR3 is TGTGCCAGCAGCTTAGCTATCCCCGGGACAGATACGCAGTATTTT. Residues: CASSLAIPGTDTQYF. The rearrangement uses TRBV7-2 and TRBJ2-3, with D hard to call. CDR3 size: 15 residues. The V and J ends lost 0 bases and 3 bases respectively, with 10 bases between them. The germline gives CDR1 SGHTA, CDR2 FQGNSA.